A selection of T cell receptor beta chains follows, all from one sample in a study of blood T cell repertoires in COVID-19. TCRdb's table, derived via immunoSEQ multiplex PCR, lists solely in-frame clones and lacks some. The table shows about 140,000 clones, with around 87% occurring only once. The sequencing input was peripheral blood. The source of these receptors is a man aged 45-65 years with active COVID-19. Both conserved end residues are part of each CDR3. A D gene is named only where the DNA matches it firmly. Not every row has a clone size; where given, it reads once, few, many or a size class.

TRBJ1-1,.,TRBV15,.,TGTGCCACCAGCAGGTACACGCAGGGGAACACTGAAGCTTTCTTT,CATSRYTQGNTEAFF
TRBJ1-1,.,TRBV29-1,.,TGCTCCCTGGGGCACCTCAACACTGAAGCTTTCTTT,CSLGHLNTEAFF
TRBJ1-5,TRBD1,TRBV4-2,.,TGTGCCAGCAGCCGGGACAGGGACAGTCAGCCCCAGCATTTT,CASSRDRDSQPQHF
TRBJ2-2,.,TRBV11-3,.,TGTGCCAGCAGCAGCCGGTTAGGGGAGCTGTTTTTT,CASSSRLGELFF
TRBJ1-2,.,TRBV5-4,once,TGTGCCAGCAGCTTGGAGACGGGGGATGGCTACACCTTC,CASSLETGDGYTF
TRBJ2-2,TRBD1,TRBV10-3,.,TGTGCCATCAGAGGACAGGGCGAGAGGACCGGGGAGCTGTTTTTT,CAIRGQGERTGELFF
TRBJ2-7,.,TRBV12-3/TRBV12-4,.,TGTGCCAGCAGTTTGGGCAGGGGCGAGCAGTACTTC,CASSLGRGEQYF
TRBJ1-6,.,TRBV5-1,.,TGCGCCAGCAGCGTGGCAGGGGATTTAGGGTCACCCCTCCACTTT,CASSVAGDLGSPLHF
TRBJ2-1,TRBD2,TRBV6-4,.,TGTGCCAGCAGTCGGCTAGCGGGCGGCAATGAGCAGTTCTTC,CASSRLAGGNEQFF
TRBJ1-2,.,TRBV21-1,.,TGTGCCAGCAGCAAATTAACAGGGGATTTGGTCTATGGCTACACCTTC,CASSKLTGDLVYGYTF
TRBJ1-4,.,TRBV2,few,TGTGCCAGCTCCCGCGGTCCGCCGAATGAAAAACTGTTTTTT,CASSRGPPNEKLFF
TRBJ1-1,.,TRBV5-4,.,TGTGCCAGCAGCTTGGATGGGGGCACGATGAACACTGAAGCTTTCTTT,CASSLDGGTMNTEAFF
TRBJ2-7,TRBD1,TRBV25-1,few,TGTGCCAGCAGTGAACGGACAGGGTCGGTAGGCGAGCAGTACTTC,CASSERTGSVGEQYF
TRBJ1-1,.,TRBV19,.,TGTGCCAGCCAGGGGTACACTGAAGCTTTCTTT,CASQGYTEAFF
TRBJ2-3,TRBD2,TRBV5-6,.,TGTGCCAGCAGGCCAAGTTGGGCGGGGGACACAGATACGCAGTATTTT,CASRPSWAGDTDTQYF
TRBJ1-1,.,TRBV29-1,few,TGCAGCGTTGCAGGACAGAATTCGAACACTGAAGCTTTCTTT,CSVAGQNSNTEAFF
TRBJ1-6,.,TRBV27,.,TGTGCCAGCAGTACAGGGAGGGTAGAGGGAACCCTCCACTTT,CASSTGRVEGTLHF
TRBJ1-1,.,TRBV7-6,.,TGTGCCAGCAGCTTAGAAGACAGGTTCCAGAACACTGAAGCTTTCTTT,CASSLEDRFQNTEAFF
TRBJ2-7,.,TRBV12-3/TRBV12-4,.,TGTGCCAGCAAGGGGCCCTTAGGGGAGCAGTACTTC,CASKGPLGEQYF
TRBJ2-6,TRBD1,TRBV27,.,TGTGCCAGCAGTTCCCTCCGGCAGGGGGCTAATGGGGCCAACGTCCTGACTTTC,CASSSLRQGANGANVLTF
TRBJ2-2,.,TRBV7-2,once,TGTGCCAGCAGCTCCCTGCGGACATACACCGGGGAGCTGTTTTTT,CASSSLRTYTGELFF
TRBJ1-5,.,TRBV6-5,.,TGTGCCAGCACTACCGAGGGATACGGCAATCAGCCCCAGCATTTT,CASTTEGYGNQPQHF